The rows below give T cell receptor beta chains drawn from one sample of a study of cytomegalovirus exposure and HLA in healthy donors. Data came from immunoSEQ multiplex PCR; TCRdb stores just in-frame clones and leaves some out. The sample yields under 100,000 clones, more than 70% seen once. Input material: PBMCs. The receptors derive from a woman aged 18 to 35 in good health and CMV-seropositive. The CDR3 runs from the conserved cysteine through the conserved F or W. Fields, in order: CDR3 length, J gene, clone size, D gene, V gene, CDR3 DNA, CDR3 protein. The D gene is left open where the match is weak. Size tells how often a clone was seen (once, few, many) or the class of an expanded clone, and some rows leave it out.

14 | TRBJ1-2 | - | TRBD1 | TRBV5-1 | TGCGCCAGCAGCTTGGGGGACAGGAACTATGGCTACACCTTC | CASSLGDRNYGYTF
14 | TRBJ2-5 | - | - | TRBV2 | TGTGCCAGCAAGAGCCCGGGACAAGGGGCCACCCAGTACTTC | CASKSPGQGATQYF
18 | TRBJ2-3 | - | TRBD2 | TRBV11-3 | TGTGCCAGCAGCTTAGCCCCACTAGCGGGGGGGCCGGCAGATACGCAGTATTTT | CASSLAPLAGGPADTQYF
14 | TRBJ1-2 | - | TRBD1 | TRBV10-3 | TGTGCCATCAGAGCACAGGGGTTTGACTATGGCTACACCTTC | CAIRAQGFDYGYTF
13 | TRBJ1-4 | - | - | TRBV19 | TGTGCCAGTAGTATAACCCGCGGAGGCACCCTGTTTTTT | CASSITRGGTLFF
15 | TRBJ1-4 | - | - | TRBV6-5 | TGTGCCAGCAGTTACTCGAGTCCGGAGTGGGAAAAACTGTTTTTT | CASSYSSPEWEKLFF
15 | TRBJ2-3 | - | TRBD2 | TRBV28 | TGTGCCAGCAGGAGCGGGGGGGCGGGCACAGATACGCAGTATTTT | CASRSGGAGTDTQYF
18 | TRBJ2-3 | - | - | TRBV4-1 | TGCGCCAGCAGCCAAACCCAACCTGGACATTATAGCACAGATACGCAGTATTTT | CASSQTQPGHYSTDTQYF
17 | TRBJ2-7 | - | TRBD1 | TRBV5-1 | TGCGCCAGCAGCGCGAAAAGGGGGACAGGGGATTCCTACGAGCAGTACTTC | CASSAKRGTGDSYEQYF
18 | TRBJ2-1 | - | - | TRBV15 | TGTGCCACCAGCAGAGATCGGTCAGGCCTCCAGGTCTACAATGAGCAGTTCTTC | CATSRDRSGLQVYNEQFF
17 | TRBJ2-7 | few | TRBD2 | TRBV18 | TGTGCCAGCTCACCACGGACTAGCGGGGTCAGGTGGTACGAGCAGTACTTC | CASSPRTSGVRWYEQYF
20 | TRBJ2-7 | - | TRBD2 | TRBV6-1 | TGTGCCAGCAGTGAATTTCAGGGTGGGGACTATTTCAGGAGCTCCTACGAGCAGTACTTC | CASSEFQGGDYFRSSYEQYF
15 | TRBJ2-5 | - | - | TRBV7-2 | TGTGCCAGCAGCGCCTCACATGAGGGGGTAGCGACCCAGTACTTC | CASSASHEGVATQYF
14 | TRBJ1-2 | few | - | TRBV4-2 | TGTGCCAGCAGCCAAGATATAGTTAACTATGGCTACACCTTC | CASSQDIVNYGYTF
15 | TRBJ2-7 | - | TRBD1 | TRBV18 | TGTGCCAGCTCACCACCAGCAGGGGGTTCTAACGAGCAGTACTTC | CASSPPAGGSNEQYF
13 | TRBJ2-5 | - | - | TRBV11-2 | TGTGCCAGCAGCTCGACTTCTCAAGAGACCCAGTACTTC | CASSSTSQETQYF
16 | TRBJ1-6 | few | - | TRBV5-1 | TGCGCCAGCAGCCCCGGGGCGGGAGTGGGGACCTTCACCCTCCACTTT | CASSPGAGVGTFTLHF
16 | TRBJ2-1 | - | TRBD2 | TRBV9 | TGTGCCAGCAGCGTAGGGACTAGCGGGGGGTTTAATGAGCAGTTCTTC | CASSVGTSGGFNEQFF
14 | TRBJ2-1 | - | - | TRBV7-2 | TGTGCCAGCAGCTCGCTTCTCCGGGACAATGAGCAGTTCTTC | CASSSLLRDNEQFF
13 | TRBJ2-6 | - | - | TRBV7-6 | TGTGCCAGCAGCTCGGAGGGGGCCAACGTCCTGACTTTC | CASSSEGANVLTF
14 | TRBJ2-7 | - | - | TRBV7-8 | TGTGCCAGCAGCTTAGACAGGGGAGGTTACGAGCAGTACTTC | CASSLDRGGYEQYF
14 | TRBJ1-2 | - | - | TRBV28 | TGTGCCAGCAGGCCTCGACAGGATGGCTATGGCTACACCTTC | CASRPRQDGYGYTF
14 | TRBJ1-1 | - | - | TRBV19 | TGTGCCAGTAGTATCGCCCTCAGAAGCACTGAAGCTTTCTTT | CASSIALRSTEAFF
14 | TRBJ1-6 | - | - | TRBV4-2 | TGTGCCAGCAGCCAAGGCAGGGATAATTCACCCCTCCACTTT | CASSQGRDNSPLHF
16 | TRBJ2-5 | - | TRBD2 | TRBV7-2 | TGTGCCAGCAGCTTAGTCGGCGGCCTAGCGGGAGAGACCCAGTACTTC | CASSLVGGLAGETQYF
16 | TRBJ1-3 | - | TRBD1 | TRBV6-5 | TGTGCCAGCAGTTACTCTGGACAGGCCTCTGGAAACACCATATATTTT | CASSYSGQASGNTIYF
13 | TRBJ2-1 | - | TRBD1 | TRBV6-6 | TGTGCCAGCAGTTCCAACAGGGGGCATGAGCAGTTCTTC | CASSSNRGHEQFF
12 | TRBJ2-7 | - | - | TRBV7-3 | TGTGCCAGCAGCGAGCAGGGGCGCGAGCAGTACTTC | CASSEQGREQYF
12 | TRBJ2-3 | - | - | TRBV13 | TGTGCCAGCAGTTACCCCGGGGATACGCAGTATTTT | CASSYPGDTQYF
16 | TRBJ1-1 | - | TRBD1 | TRBV7-8 | TGTGCCAGCAGCATACCAAAGGGACAGCCGAACACTGAAGCTTTCTTT | CASSIPKGQPNTEAFF
14 | TRBJ1-1 | - | TRBD1 | TRBV6-1 | TGTGCCAGCAGGGACAGGGGGCTGAACACTGAAGCTTTCTTT | CASRDRGLNTEAFF
11 | TRBJ2-1 | - | - | TRBV20-1 | TGCAGTGCTGGACTACCCAATGAGCAGTTCTTC | CSAGLPNEQFF
15 | TRBJ1-2 | - | TRBD1 | TRBV5-4 | TGTGCCAGCAGCTCCGGTGACAGGGGGCCAGGTGGCTACACCTTC | CASSSGDRGPGGYTF
13 | TRBJ2-3 | - | - | TRBV19 | TGTGCCAGTAGTATGTACAGCATAAATACGCAGTATTTT | CASSMYSINTQYF
15 | TRBJ2-2 | once | TRBD1 | TRBV7-8 | TGTGCCAGCAGCCCCACCGGGACAGGGGTCGGGGAGCTGTTTTTT | CASSPTGTGVGELFF
14 | TRBJ2-7 | few | TRBD2 | TRBV10-3 | TGTGCCATCACCAAGGGACTAGCGATCGACGAGCAGTACTTC | CAITKGLAIDEQYF
13 | TRBJ1-5 | - | - | TRBV7-2 | TGTGCCAGCAGCTTTCCTCAGGATCAGCCCCAGCATTTT | CASSFPQDQPQHF
15 | TRBJ1-5 | - | - | TRBV7-8 | TGTGCCAGCAGCTTAGGAGTACAGGTCAATCAGCCCCAGCATTTT | CASSLGVQVNQPQHF
14 | TRBJ1-4 | - | TRBD1 | TRBV7-8 | TGTGCCAGCAGCTCAGGGGGTGTTAATGAAAAACTGTTTTTT | CASSSGGVNEKLFF
13 | TRBJ1-5 | few | TRBD1 | TRBV29-1 | TGCAGCGTAGTCCTACAGGGGGCCACAGCCCAGCATTTT | CSVVLQGATAQHF
17 | TRBJ1-6 | - | TRBD1 | TRBV5-1 | TGCGCCAGCAGGCCAACCCGGGACAGGGGGGATAATTCACCCCTCCACTTT | CASRPTRDRGDNSPLHF